The clone carrying this TCR beta chain rates as medium-sized. The sample belongs to a study of blood T cell repertoires in COVID-19. Study-level information: Whether acute or convalescent, the COVID-19 samples came from the United States, Italy and Spain.

The CDR3 runs to 14 residues. Germline CDR1 reads SGHRS; CDR2 reads YFSETQ. V trimming: 4 bases; J trimming: 1 base; junction bases outside the gene matches: 4. Using immunoSEQ multiplex PCR, the repertoire was profiled, and TCRdb retains in-frame clones only, with some absent. The table lists tens of thousands of clones, 65% to 85% of them singletons. The genes are TRBV5-1 and TRBJ1-1; 7 bases fit TRBD1. Input material: peripheral blood. The clonotype comes from an elderly woman with active or convalescent COVID-19. CDR3 in DNA: TGCGCCAGCAGCGAGGGACAGAAGAACACTGAAGCTTTCTTT. Its protein is CASSEGQKNTEAFF.